This TCR beta chain is drawn from a study of blood T cell repertoires in COVID-19. Study in general: Sites across the United States, Italy and Spain contributed samples from acute and convalescent COVID-19.

Measured with immunoSEQ multiplex PCR; TCRdb has only the in-frame clones, and not every one. This table has about 190,000 clones, 70% to 90% appearing once. Germline V gene sequence: CDR1 SGDLS, CDR2 YYNGEE. This CDR3 comprises 16 residues. Trimming pared 3 bases from V and 3 bases from J, leaving 15 bases between. The receptor's source is a woman between 40 and 55 years old in a cohort exposed to, infected with or recovered from COVID-19 (not recorded which). The sample consisted of PBMCs or T cells enriched from blood (not recorded which). The chain has TRBV9 and TRBJ2-2; no firm D call. The CDR3 loop reads CASSGPGGSDTGELFF. The CDR3, as DNA: TGTGCCAGCAGCGGCCCAGGTGGGTCTGACACCGGGGAGCTGTTTTTT.